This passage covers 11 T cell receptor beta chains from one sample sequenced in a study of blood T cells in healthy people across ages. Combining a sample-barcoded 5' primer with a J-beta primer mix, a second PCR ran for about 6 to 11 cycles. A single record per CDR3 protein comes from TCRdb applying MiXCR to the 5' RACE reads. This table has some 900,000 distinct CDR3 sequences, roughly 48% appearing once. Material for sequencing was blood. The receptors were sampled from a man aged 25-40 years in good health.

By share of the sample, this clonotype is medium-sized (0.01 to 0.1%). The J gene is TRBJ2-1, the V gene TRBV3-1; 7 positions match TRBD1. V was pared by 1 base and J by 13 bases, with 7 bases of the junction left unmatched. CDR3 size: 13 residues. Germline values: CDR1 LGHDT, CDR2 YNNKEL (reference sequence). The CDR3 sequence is CASSQARDSRQFF. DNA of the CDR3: TGTGCCAGCAGCCAAGCCCGGGACAGTAGACAGTTCTTC.

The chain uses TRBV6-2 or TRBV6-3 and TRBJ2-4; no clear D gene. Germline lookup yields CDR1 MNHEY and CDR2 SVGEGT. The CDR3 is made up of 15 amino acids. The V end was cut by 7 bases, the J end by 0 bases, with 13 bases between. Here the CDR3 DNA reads TGTGCCAGCACCCCAGGATCCTTAGCCAAAAACATTCAGTACTTC. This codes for CASTPGSLAKNIQYF.

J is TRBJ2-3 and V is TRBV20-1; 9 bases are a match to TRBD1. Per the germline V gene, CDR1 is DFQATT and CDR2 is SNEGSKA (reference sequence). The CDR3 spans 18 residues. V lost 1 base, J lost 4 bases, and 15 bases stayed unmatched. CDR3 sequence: CSARATMGTGPGADTQYF. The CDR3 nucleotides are TGCAGTGCTAGAGCAACTATGGGGACAGGGCCAGGGGCAGATACGCAGTATTTT.

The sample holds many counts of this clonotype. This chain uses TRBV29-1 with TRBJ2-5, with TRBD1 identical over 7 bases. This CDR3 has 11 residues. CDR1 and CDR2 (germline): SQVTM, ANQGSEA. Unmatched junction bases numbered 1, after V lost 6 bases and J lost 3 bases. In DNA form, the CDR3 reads TGCAGCGTGGGGACAGAAGAGACCCAGTACTTC. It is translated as CSVGTEETQYF.

CDR3 coding DNA: TGTGCCAGCAGGTGGGGGATCGCCTACAATGAGCAGTTCTTC. Translation: CASRWGIAYNEQFF. This chain joins TRBV7-2 and TRBJ2-1, with D perhaps being TRBD1 or TRBD2 (5 bases each). The V gene lost 6 bases and the J gene lost 2 bases, with 11 bases spanning the gap. This CDR3 contains 14 residues. Germline V gene lookup returns CDR1 SGHTA and CDR2 FQGNSA. The whole variable domain, remainder taken from reference TRBV7-2 and TRBJ2-1, is GAGVSQSPSNKVTEKGKDVELRCDPISGHTALYWYRQSLGQGLEFLIYFQGNSAPDKSGLPSDRFSAERTGGSVSTLTIQRTQQEDSAVYLCASRWGIAYNEQFFGPGTRLTVL.

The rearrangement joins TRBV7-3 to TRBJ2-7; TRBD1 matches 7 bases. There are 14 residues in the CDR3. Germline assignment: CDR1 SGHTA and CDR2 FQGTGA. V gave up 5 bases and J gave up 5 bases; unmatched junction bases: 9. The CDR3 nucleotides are TGTGCCAGCAGCCCATCAGGACAGGCCGACGAGCAGTACTTC. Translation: CASSPSGQADEQYF. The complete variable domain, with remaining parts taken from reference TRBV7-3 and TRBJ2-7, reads GAGVSQTPSNKVTEKGKYVELRCDPISGHTALYWYRQSLGQGPEFLIYFQGTGAADDSGLPNDRFFAVRPEGSVSTLKIQRTERGDSAVYLCASSPSGQADEQYFGPGTRLTVT.

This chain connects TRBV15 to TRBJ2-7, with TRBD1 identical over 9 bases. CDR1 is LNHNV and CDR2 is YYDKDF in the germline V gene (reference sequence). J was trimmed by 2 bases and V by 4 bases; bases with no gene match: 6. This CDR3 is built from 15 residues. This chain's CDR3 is CATSTQTGGTYEQYF. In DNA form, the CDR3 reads TGTGCCACCAGCACCCAGACAGGGGGAACCTACGAGCAGTACTTC.

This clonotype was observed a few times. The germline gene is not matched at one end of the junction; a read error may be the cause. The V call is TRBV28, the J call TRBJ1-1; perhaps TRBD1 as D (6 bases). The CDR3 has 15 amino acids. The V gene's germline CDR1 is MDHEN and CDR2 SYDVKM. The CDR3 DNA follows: TGTGCCAGCAGTCTATGGAAGGGGGGGAACACTGAAGCTTTCTTT. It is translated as CASSLWKGGNTEAFF. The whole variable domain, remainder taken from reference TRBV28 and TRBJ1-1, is DVKVTQSSRYLVKRTGEKVFLECVQDMDHENMFWYRQDPGLGLRLIYFSYDVKMKEKGDIPEGYSVSREKKERFSLILESASTNQTSMYLCASSLWKGGNTEAFFGQGTRLTVV.

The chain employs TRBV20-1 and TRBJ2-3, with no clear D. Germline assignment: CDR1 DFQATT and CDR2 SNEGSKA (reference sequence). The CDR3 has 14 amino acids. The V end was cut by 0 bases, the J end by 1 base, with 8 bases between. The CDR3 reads CSARDSIRTDTQYF. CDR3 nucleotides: TGCAGTGCTAGAGACAGTATCCGCACAGATACGCAGTATTTT.

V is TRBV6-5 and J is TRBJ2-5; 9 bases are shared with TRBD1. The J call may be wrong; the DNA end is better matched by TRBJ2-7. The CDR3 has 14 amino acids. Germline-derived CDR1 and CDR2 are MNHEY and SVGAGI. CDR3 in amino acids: CASRVDRGIYEQYF. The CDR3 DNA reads TGTGCCAGCAGGGTGGACAGGGGCATCTACGAGCAGTACTTC.

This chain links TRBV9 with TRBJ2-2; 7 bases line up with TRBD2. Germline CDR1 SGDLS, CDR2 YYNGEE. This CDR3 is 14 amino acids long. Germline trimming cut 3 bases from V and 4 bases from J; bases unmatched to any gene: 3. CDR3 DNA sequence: TGTGCCAGCAGCGATCCTAGCGGCACCGGGGAGCTGTTTTTT. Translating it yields CASSDPSGTGELFF.